This record concerns one T cell receptor beta chain sequence. CDR1 is SQVTM, CDR2 ANQGSEA, per germline. The CDR3 is made up of 16 amino acids. Next came a second PCR, run for about 7 to 12 cycles, which used a sample-barcoded 5' primer along with a J-beta primer mix. TCRdb called the 5' RACE reads again in MiXCR, with one record for every CDR3 protein. The data hold about a million distinct CDR3 sequences, with around two fifths observed a single time. The data are from a study of blood T cells in healthy people across ages. The receptor comes from a man between 18 and 29 years old in good health. The chain has TRBV29-1 and TRBJ2-1, with TRBD1 identical over 9 bases. The DNA end is a closer match to TRBJ2-7, so the J assignment may be wrong. The material sequenced was blood. The CDR3 nucleotides read TGCAGCGTAGTCCCCGGGACAGGGATCTCCTACAATGAGCAGTACTTC. Protein: CSVVPGTGISYNEQYF.